What follows are 21 T cell receptor beta chains derived from one specimen sequenced in a study of blood T cell repertoires in COVID-19. Libraries were prepared by immunoSEQ multiplex PCR; TCRdb keeps only in-frame clonotypes and omits some of them. The repertoire has around 230,000 clones, 85% of them found once; the top ten carry about 5.1%. Sequenced input: peripheral blood. The receptors were sampled from a man in his fifties or sixties with COVID-19, enrolled during active disease.

This clone was seen more than once but under ten times. The chain employs TRBV5-4 and TRBJ1-1; TRBD1 might be the D (6 bases). Germline values: CDR1 SGHNT, CDR2 YYREEE (reference sequence). The CDR3 covers 14 residues. Between the trimmed V and J ends, which lost 5 bases and 4 bases, there was a span of 15 bases. CDR3 nucleotides: TGTGCCAGCAGACCGGGGGGCGCGGGCACTGAAGCTTTCTTT. Translated, it gives CASRPGGAGTEAFF.

V usage is TRBV7-2 and J usage is TRBJ2-2; D is perhaps TRBD2 (6 bases). V was pared by 5 bases and J by 5 bases, with 15 bases between. CDR3 length: 15 amino acids. The germline V gene encodes CDR1 SGHTA and CDR2 FQGNSA. The CDR3 DNA reads TGTGCCAGCAGCGCTCAGGGCGGGGCGACCGGGGAGCTGTTTTTT. Residues: CASSAQGGATGELFF.

The chain links TRBV30 to TRBJ1-1; a possible D gene is TRBD1 (6 bases). The CDR3 consists of 13 residues. Germline V lookup: CDR1 GTSNPN, CDR2 SVGIG (reference sequence). V shed 4 bases and J shed 4 bases, with 13 bases lying between them. The CDR3 spells CAWNRGASTEAFF. The CDR3 DNA follows: TGTGCCTGGAATCGGGGGGCTAGCACTGAAGCTTTCTTT. The full variable domain, rest sourced from reference TRBV30 and TRBJ1-1, is SQTIHQWPATLVQPVGSPLSLECTVEGTSNPNLYWYRQAAGRGLQLLFYSVGIGQISSEVPQNLSASRPQDRQFILSSKKLLLSDSGFYLCAWNRGASTEAFFGQGTRLTVV.

The chain has TRBV6-2 or TRBV6-3 and TRBJ1-2; 9 nucleotides line up with TRBD1. V was pared by 6 bases and J by 8 bases, with 10 bases of the junction left unmatched. CDR1 and CDR2 from the germline V gene are MNHEY and SVGEGT. The CDR3 loop spans 14 amino acids. The CDR3 sequence is CASRPTGGGAGYTF. For the CDR3, the DNA is TGTGCCAGCAGACCTACAGGGGGCGGCGCCGGCTACACCTTC.

V gene TRBV3-1 (or the pseudogene TRBV3-2) combines with J gene TRBJ1-4; 7 nucleotides agree with TRBD1. The CDR3 consists of 13 residues. V gave up 2 bases and J gave up 7 bases; unmatched junction bases: 1. The germline V gene encodes CDR1 LGHDT and CDR2 YNNKEL (reference sequence). The CDR3 spells CASSQNRGEKLFF. CDR3 in DNA: TGTGCCAGCAGCCAAAACAGGGGTGAAAAACTGTTTTTT.

This chain uses TRBV4-2 with TRBJ2-1; TRBD2 agrees at 7 bases. V shed 1 base and J 5 bases; nucleotides not matched to a gene: 8. The CDR3 has 16 residues. The germline V gene encodes CDR1 LGHNA and CDR2 YNFKEQ. The CDR3 loop is CASSQVRAGRDNEQFF. In DNA, the CDR3 is TGTGCCAGCAGCCAAGTGAGAGCGGGGAGAGACAATGAGCAGTTCTTC.

V and J are TRBV20-1 and TRBJ2-1, with unresolved D. Germline V lookup: CDR1 DFQATT, CDR2 SNEGSKA (reference sequence). V gave up 3 bases and J gave up 7 bases, with 7 bases separating them. The CDR3 is made up of 11 amino acids. DNA for the CDR3: TGCAGTGCTAGCCCCGGGAATGAGCAGTTCTTC. This encodes CSASPGNEQFF.

The gene calls are TRBV5-1 and TRBJ2-6; 10 nucleotides agree with TRBD1. V lost 4 bases to trimming and J lost 4 bases; unmatched junction nucleotides: 11. This CDR3 comprises 18 residues. Germline loops: CDR1 SGHRS, CDR2 YFSETQ. This CDR3 is CASSIGTGDVGGANVLTF. DNA of the CDR3: TGCGCCAGCAGCATAGGGACAGGGGATGTAGGAGGGGCCAACGTCCTGACTTTC.

The rearrangement links TRBV10-3 to TRBJ2-7; 7 bases fit TRBD2. Looked up from germline, CDR1 is ENHRY and CDR2 is SYGVKD. This CDR3 has 13 residues. Losses at the gene ends were 9 bases for V and 2 bases for J; bases not matched to a gene: 7. The CDR3 region has the DNA TGTGCCATGTCAAGCGGGGATGCCTACGAGCAGTACTTC. Encoded protein: CAMSSGDAYEQYF.

The chain joins TRBV4-2 to TRBJ2-2; no firm D call. V was shortened by 1 base and J by 1 base, with 7 bases between the two germline ends. Germline values: CDR1 LGHNA, CDR2 YNFKEQ. The CDR3 spans 15 residues. This CDR3 is CASSQALGNTGELFF. The CDR3 DNA sequence: TGTGCCAGCAGCCAAGCACTCGGGAACACCGGGGAGCTGTTTTTT.

CDR3: CASSLHRGKRETQYF. The CDR3 DNA reads as TGTGCCAGCAGTCTCCACAGGGGGAAAAGGGAGACCCAGTACTTC. The V and J genes are TRBV6-5 and TRBJ2-5; 8 nucleotides line up with TRBD1. Germline CDR1 reads MNHEY; CDR2 reads SVGAGI. V gave up 5 bases and J gave up 5 bases; unmatched junction bases: 10. This CDR3 contains 15 residues.

The rearrangement joins TRBV29-1 to TRBJ1-2; perhaps TRBD1 as D (5 bases). Trimming took 3 bases from V and 4 from J, leaving 12 bases between them. The CDR3 loop spans 13 amino acids. Germline V gives CDR1 SQVTM, CDR2 ANQGSEA. The CDR3 nucleotides read TGCAGCGTTGATTATGGGGCGAGCTATGGCTACACCTTC. Its protein product is CSVDYGASYGYTF. The full variable domain, completed using reference TRBV29-1 and TRBJ1-2, is SAVISQKPSRDICQRGTSLTIQCQVDSQVTMMFWYRQQPGQSLTLIATANQGSEATYESGFVIDKFPISRPNLTFSTLTVSNMSPEDSSIYLCSVDYGASYGYTFGSGTRLTVV.

V and J are TRBV6-2 or TRBV6-3 and TRBJ1-1; 8 positions match TRBD1. The CDR3 is 15 amino acids. The V and J ends lost 6 bases and 0 bases, in that order; junction bases with no gene match: 6. Germline CDR1 and CDR2: MNHEY and SVGEGT. CDR3 DNA sequence: TGTGCCAGCAGCCCCCGGGGACAGGTGAACACTGAAGCTTTCTTT. It codes for CASSPRGQVNTEAFF.

V gene TRBV2 combines with J gene TRBJ2-7, with D tentatively TRBD1 (6 bases). CDR1 SNHLY and CDR2 FYNNEI come from the germline V gene. V lost 2 bases to trimming and J lost 2 bases, with 13 bases between them. The CDR3 has 15 amino acids. The CDR3: CASSEPRTVTYEQYF. CDR3 DNA: TGTGCCAGCAGTGAACCCCGGACAGTGACCTACGAGCAGTACTTC.

V usage is TRBV6-5 and J usage is TRBJ2-1; 9 positions agree with TRBD1. Germline V gives CDR1 MNHEY, CDR2 SVGAGI. The CDR3 is 14 residues long. The junction had 7 bases not matched to a gene; V was cut back by 7 bases and J by 6 bases. The CDR3 protein is CASILQGAINEQFF. CDR3 sequence (DNA): TGTGCCAGCATTCTACAGGGGGCGATCAATGAGCAGTTCTTC.

This clone has a handful of counts. The chain carries TRBV4-1 and TRBJ2-1, with TRBD1 identical over 10 bases. Trimming removed 3 bases from V and 1 base from J; junction bases left unmatched: 0. Looked up from germline, CDR1 is MGHRA and CDR2 is YSYEKL. There are 15 residues in the CDR3. The CDR3 region is CASSQGQGSYNEQFF. The CDR3 DNA reads as TGCGCCAGCAGCCAGGGACAGGGGTCCTACAATGAGCAGTTCTTC.

The genes are TRBV5-1 and TRBJ2-1, with 8 bases that match TRBD2. Germline CDR1 SGHRS, CDR2 YFSETQ. The V segment lost 4 bases and the J segment 6 bases; nucleotides outside the gene matches: 9. CDR3 length: 15 amino acids. As DNA, the CDR3 is TGCGCCAGCAGCATGACCGGGGGGGAACCCAATGAGCAGTTCTTC. Its translation: CASSMTGGEPNEQFF. The full variable domain, with the rest looked up from reference TRBV5-1 and TRBJ2-1, is KAGVTQTPRYLIKTRGQQVTLSCSPISGHRSVSWYQQTPGQGLQFLFEYFSETQRNKGNFPGRFSGRQFSNSRSEMNVSTLELGDSALYLCASSMTGGEPNEQFFGPGTRLTVL.

V and J are TRBV4-1 and TRBJ2-7, with D possibly being TRBD2 (7 bases). V dropped 1 base and J dropped 4 bases, with 14 bases sitting between them. Germline V gene sequence: CDR1 MGHRA, CDR2 YSYEKL. This CDR3 comprises 15 residues. The DNA of the CDR3 is TGCGCCAGCAGCCAAGGGGAGGGGGGGCTTTACGAGCAGTACTTC. Translating gives CASSQGEGGLYEQYF.

This chain links TRBV4-2 with TRBJ1-2; possibly TRBD1 for D (5 bases). Germline V CDR1 and CDR2: LGHNA, YNFKEQ. V lost 0 bases to trimming and J lost 5 bases, with 16 bases between them. The CDR3 runs 16 residues. CDR3 DNA sequence: TGTGCCAGCAGCCAAGATAGGGACGGGAGTAGGTATGGCTACACCTTC. Protein product: CASSQDRDGSRYGYTF.

The chain combines TRBV7-9 with TRBJ1-2; 9 bases are a match to TRBD1. This CDR3 has 16 residues. V shed 2 bases, J shed 7 bases, and the junction held 11 bases outside the gene matches. The germline V gene encodes CDR1 SEHNR and CDR2 FQNEAQ (reference sequence). The CDR3 spells CASSLNLGQGSGGYTF. The DNA for the CDR3 is TGTGCCAGCAGCTTAAATCTCGGACAGGGGTCGGGTGGCTACACCTTC. Based on the CDR3 plus reference TRBV7-9 and TRBJ1-2, the full variable domain is DTGVSQNPRHKITKRGQNVTFRCDPISEHNRLYWYRQTLGQGPEFLTYFQNEAQLEKSRLLSDRFSAERPKGSFSTLEIQRTEQGDSAMYLCASSLNLGQGSGGYTFGSGTRLTVV.

The V and J genes are TRBV30 and TRBJ2-7, with 7 positions matching TRBD1. This CDR3 region has 14 residues. Trimming at V came to 0 bases and at J to 0 bases, leaving 2 bases not matched to a gene. Germline lookup yields CDR1 GTSNPN and CDR2 SVGIG (reference sequence). CDR3 nucleotide sequence: TGTGCCTGGAGTGTAGGGGGCCGCTCCTACGAGCAGTACTTC. Its protein product is CAWSVGGRSYEQYF.